This T cell receptor beta chain was sequenced in a study of radiotherapy plus CTLA-4 blockade in lung cancer. This clone was picked up a small number of times. Its antigen remains unknown. The germline CDR1 and CDR2 sequences are MNHNY and SVGAGI (reference sequence). V gave up 6 bases and J gave up 7 bases; unmatched junction bases: 11. There are 16 residues in the CDR3. Data came from immunoSEQ multiplex PCR; TCRdb stores just in-frame clones and leaves some out. This sample has about 62,000 clones, with around 76% found just once. Patients had chemo-refractory metastatic non-small-cell lung cancer and received focal radiation plus CTLA-4 blockade that used ipilimumab. The study's findings and limits: Blood TCR clones of tumor origin expanded after radiotherapy plus ipilimumab. Interferon-beta and early blood T cell clone dynamics reportedly predicted response best.

The specimen comprised peripheral blood, sampled from a patient treated with radiotherapy plus ipilimumab. The chain carries TRBV6-6 and TRBJ1-5, with 11 bases that match TRBD1. This TCR was sampled from a human donor with non-small cell lung cancer who had a complete response to radiotherapy plus ipilimumab. The CDR3, as DNA: TGTGCCAGCAGAGACATCCGGACAGGGGGCGAGCAGCCCCAGCATTTT. It codes for CASRDIRTGGEQPQHF.